A single T cell receptor beta chain is shown here with its context. Its antigen is not known. TCRdb keeps only in-frame clones here, not all; method: immunoSEQ multiplex PCR. This table has some 4,000 clones, about 82% appearing once. The data were taken from a study of somatic mutations in cytotoxic T cells in rheumatoid arthritis. Study summary: It was right after diagnosis, before any treatment, that patient blood (about 31 ml EDTA) was drawn. Flow cytometric sorting isolated some V beta antibody-stained T-cell populations at nearly 100% purity, and among them were V beta1+ cells that underwent TCRB sequencing. Study-wide results and caveats: Clonality of CD8+ cells rose with age in rheumatoid arthritis patients but not healthy controls.

Germline V gene sequence: CDR1 SGHDN, CDR2 FVKESK. V was cut by 4 bases and J by 4 bases, with 16 bases left in between. The CDR3 consists of 15 residues. The gene calls are TRBV14 and TRBJ1-2; no clear D gene. The material sequenced was CD8+ T cells sorted from blood. This clonotype originated in an older woman with rheumatoid arthritis. DNA for the CDR3: TGTGCCAGCAGCCTCGTGTCAAACTACGCCTATGGCTACACCTTC. Residues: CASSLVSNYAYGYTF.